What follows describes a single TCR beta chain. The antigen is undetermined. This sample was included in a study of T cells in Graves' hyperthyroidism and ophthalmopathy. Study-level information: Specimen type is peripheral blood, collected at initial diagnosis prior to any treatment.

Study-level findings and limits: Most thyroid clonotypes that were expanded above 0.001 also turned up in blood.

It was RNA transcripts that yielded the amplified TCR beta CDR3 regions. First-round RT-PCR targeting the TCR CDR3 was performed with the HTBI primer set. One entry per CDR3 protein, called by TCRdb with MiXCR from the multiplex PCR reads. The table has about 250,000 distinct CDR3 sequences, approximately 23% seen once. This CDR3 region has 16 residues. V gave up 4 bases and J gave up 8 bases; unmatched junction bases: 10. Per the germline V gene, CDR1 is LGHDT and CDR2 is YNNKEL (reference sequence). Ophthalmopathy cases met thresholds of Clinical Activity Score at least 3, NOSPECS grade at least 4 and duration under 3 months. Those patients with uncontrolled infection, other autoimmune disease, pregnancy or lactation were excluded.

The chain is built from TRBV3-1 and TRBJ1-3, with TRBD1 matching over 11 bases. This TCR was sampled from a woman aged 40-49 years with Graves' ophthalmopathy. The sequencing input was blood. Here the CDR3 DNA reads TGTGCCAGCAGCCGAGGGAGGACAGGGGGCTTTGACACCATATATTTT. Its translation: CASSRGRTGGFDTIYF.